Listed here are 18 T cell receptor beta chains from one sample, sequenced in a study of blood T cells in healthy people across ages. The second PCR ran roughly 7 to 11 cycles with a sample-barcoded 5' primer and J-beta primers. TCRdb fed the 5' RACE reads into MiXCR, producing one record per CDR3 protein. Among about 540,000 distinct CDR3 sequences listed, approximately 25% were seen once. This same sample was also taken into another study, of T cells of mothers and their children.

The specimen was blood. The receptors derive from a boy aged 5-17 years in good health.

This rearrangement joins TRBV3-1 to TRBJ2-5; D uncertain. This CDR3 contains 14 residues. V dropped 3 bases and J dropped 1 base, with 9 bases sitting between them. CDR1 and CDR2 from the germline V gene are LGHDT and YNNKEL (reference sequence). Here the CDR3 reads CASSQVGFQETQYF. In DNA form, the CDR3 reads TGTGCCAGCAGCCAGGTCGGTTTCCAAGAGACCCAGTACTTC.

This clonotype was seen repeatedly, ten times or more. The chain employs TRBV28 and TRBJ2-7; perhaps TRBD2 as D (5 bases). CDR1 and CDR2 from the germline V gene are MDHEN and SYDVKM. This CDR3 has 14 residues. V was trimmed by 7 bases and J by 3 bases, leaving 16 bases between them. The CDR3 here is CASTESGEFYEQYF. The CDR3 DNA sequence: TGTGCCAGCACCGAATCCGGGGAGTTCTACGAGCAGTACTTC.

The table lists this clonotype with a few counts. CDR3 DNA: TGTGCCAGCAACCTGGGGGCACAAGAAGCTTTCTTT. This gives the protein CASNLGAQEAFF. V is TRBV7-9 and J is TRBJ1-1; TRBD1 might be the D (6 bases). From germline, CDR1 is SEHNR and CDR2 FQNEAQ (reference sequence). V gave up 7 bases and J gave up 8 bases, with 14 bases separating them. The CDR3 is 12 residues long.

The V gene is TRBV4-3, the J gene TRBJ2-3; 12 nucleotides agree with TRBD2. There are 18 residues in the CDR3. Germline CDR1 reads LGHNA; CDR2 reads YSLEER. Trimming cost V 0 bases and J 0 bases; bases outside gene matches: 4. The CDR3 reads CASSQEPSGGASTDTQYF. The CDR3 coding sequence is TGCGCCAGCAGCCAAGAACCTAGCGGGGGGGCCAGCACAGATACGCAGTATTTT.

The chain has TRBV28 and TRBJ2-5; unclear D gene. Judging by the DNA end, TRBJ2-1 fits better; the J call may be wrong. CDR3 length: 13 amino acids. The V gene's germline CDR1 is MDHEN and CDR2 SYDVKM. CDR3 sequence (DNA): TGTGCCAGCAGTTTCCGGCTAGTCCATGAGCAGTTCTTC. Its translation: CASSFRLVHEQFF.

This clonotype showed up just a few times. V and J are TRBV27 and TRBJ2-2; no clear D. Between the trimmed V and J ends, which lost 7 bases and 5 bases, there was a span of 11 bases. This CDR3 comprises 13 residues. CDR1 is MNHEY and CDR2 is SMNVEV in the germline V gene (reference sequence). CDR3 residues: CASMRRGTGELFF. Here the CDR3 DNA reads TGTGCCAGCATGCGGCGTGGAACCGGGGAGCTGTTTTTT.

The chain combines TRBV9 with TRBJ1-2; a weak D match, TRBD1 (5 bases). Germline V CDR1 and CDR2: SGDLS, YYNGEE. CDR3 size: 17 residues. The V and J ends lost 4 bases and 0 bases respectively, with 19 bases between them. The CDR3 reads CASSSRDGPSANYGYTF. In nucleotides, the CDR3 is TGTGCCAGCAGCTCCCGGGACGGACCCTCCGCTAACTATGGCTACACCTTC.

This clonotype was observed a few times. This sequence joins TRBV20-1 and TRBJ1-4; D unclear. Trimming took off 3 bases at V and 6 bases at J, with 11 bases between the two ends. The CDR3 length is 13 residues. The germline V gene encodes CDR1 DFQATT and CDR2 SNEGSKA (reference sequence). The CDR3 sequence: CSASRQVDEKLFF. CDR3 sequence (DNA): TGCAGTGCTAGTAGGCAGGTCGATGAAAAACTGTTTTTT.

The genes are TRBV20-1 and TRBJ2-2; TRBD2 agrees at 8 bases. There are 18 residues in the CDR3. Unmatched junction bases numbered 13, after V lost 2 bases and J lost 2 bases. The germline gives CDR1 DFQATT, CDR2 SNEGSKA (reference sequence). CDR3 bases: TGCAGTGCTAGACGCACTAGCGGAGGCGAAAAAAACACCGGGGAGCTGTTTTTT. Protein: CSARRTSGGEKNTGELFF.

This chain links TRBV4-2 with TRBJ2-2; the D is unclear. Germline lookup yields CDR1 LGHNA and CDR2 YNFKEQ. This CDR3 region has 14 residues. Trimming took off 5 bases at V and 1 base at J, with 8 bases between the two ends. CDR3 coding DNA: TGTGCCAGCAGCGTCGGGCGGAACACCGGGGAGCTGTTTTTT. Encoded protein: CASSVGRNTGELFF.

The V gene is TRBV6-2 or TRBV6-3, the J gene TRBJ1-4, with 7 bases identical to TRBD1. J was trimmed by 10 bases and V by 5 bases; bases with no gene match: 13. Germline loops: CDR1 MNHEY, CDR2 SVGEGT. CDR3 size: 15 residues. The CDR3 loop reads CASSARQGLAPKLFF. CDR3 coding DNA: TGTGCCAGCAGTGCGCGACAGGGATTGGCGCCAAAACTGTTTTTT.

The V and J genes are TRBV20-1 and TRBJ2-5, with 13 nucleotides matching TRBD2. The CDR3 extends over 15 amino acids. After removal of 5 bases from V and 5 bases from J, the junction contained 8 bases not matched to a gene. Looked up from germline, CDR1 is DFQATT and CDR2 is SNEGSKA (reference sequence). The CDR3 protein is CSAGGLAGKEETQYF. The CDR3 DNA reads TGCAGTGCTGGGGGACTAGCGGGAAAGGAGGAGACCCAGTACTTC.

In its sample, this clonotype was seen a few times. The gene calls are TRBV4-3 and TRBJ2-5; the D gene is possibly TRBD2 (6 bases). The germline gives CDR1 LGHNA, CDR2 YSLEER. This CDR3 contains 15 residues. V lost 0 bases and J 5 bases, leaving 13 bases between the germline ends. This CDR3 is CASSQDGGTGETQYF. CDR3 sequence (DNA): TGCGCCAGCAGCCAAGATGGCGGGACGGGTGAGACCCAGTACTTC.

There are a few counts of this clonotype. V usage is TRBV7-2 and J usage is TRBJ1-2, with D perhaps TRBD1 (5 bases). V shed 0 bases and J shed 4 bases, with 12 bases lying between them. The CDR3 has 15 amino acids. Germline CDR1 is SGHTA and CDR2 is FQGNSA. CDR3 region: CASSLAARGGYGYTF. The CDR3 coding sequence is TGTGCCAGCAGCTTAGCGGCGAGGGGTGGCTATGGCTACACCTTC.

The chain has TRBV4-3 and TRBJ2-2; 10 bases fit TRBD1. Per the germline V gene, CDR1 is LGHNA and CDR2 is YSLEER. Germline trimming cut 4 bases from V and 6 bases from J; bases unmatched to any gene: 5. The CDR3 has 15 amino acids. The DNA for the CDR3 is TGCGCCAGCAGCCCGGGACAGGGGAGTCCCGGGGAGCTGTTTTTT. It encodes CASSPGQGSPGELFF.

This clonotype appeared a few times. The V call is TRBV19, the J call TRBJ2-5; no clear D. Trimming pared 3 bases from V and 5 bases from J, leaving 10 bases between. This CDR3 has 13 amino acids. The germline CDR1 and CDR2 sequences are LNHDA and SQIVND (reference sequence). The chain's CDR3 is CASSISGSETQYF. In DNA form, the CDR3 reads TGTGCCAGTAGTATCTCGGGTAGCGAGACCCAGTACTTC.

The chain has TRBV29-1 and TRBJ2-7, with unresolved D. The germline V gene encodes CDR1 SQVTM and CDR2 ANQGSEA. The CDR3 contains 13 residues. V lost 5 bases to trimming and J lost 0 bases, with 11 bases between them. CDR3 loop: CSVLSVSSYEQYF. The CDR3 DNA sequence: TGCAGCGTTCTCAGTGTTTCCTCCTACGAGCAGTACTTC.

The CDR3: CASSLDPISSPLHF. DNA for the CDR3: TGTGCCAGCAGCTTAGATCCCATCTCCTCACCCCTCCACTTT. The chain links TRBV13 to TRBJ1-6; D unclear. V was clipped by 1 base and J by 10 bases, with 11 bases between them. The CDR3 loop spans 14 amino acids. Germline CDR1 PRHDT, CDR2 FYEKMQ (reference sequence).